These 16 T cell receptor beta chains were all obtained from the same sample, sequenced in a study of blood T cell repertoires in COVID-19. Using immunoSEQ multiplex PCR, the repertoire was profiled, and TCRdb retains in-frame clones only, with some absent. The data hold around 170,000 clones, with 80% to 85% observed a single time. Sequencing was carried out using peripheral blood. Receptors originate from an older woman with acute or convalescent COVID-19.

Only one count was recorded for this clone. The chain employs TRBV10-2 and TRBJ1-6, with 8 bases fitting TRBD1. Germline values: CDR1 WSHSY, CDR2 SAAADI. V shed 6 bases and J 13 bases; nucleotides not matched to a gene: 11. CDR3 length: 14 residues. CDR3 protein: CASREAGGENPLHF. The CDR3 nucleotides read TGCGCCAGCAGGGAGGCAGGGGGCGAAAATCCCCTCCACTTT.

The CDR3 bases are TGTGCCAGCAGCTCCCCGGGGGTAGCCGCCTACGAGCAGTACTTC. Translating it yields CASSSPGVAAYEQYF. The chain couples TRBV6-5 to TRBJ2-7; possibly TRBD2 for D (6 bases). V was shortened by 6 bases and J by 2 bases, with 17 bases between the two germline ends. CDR3 length: 15 amino acids. Germline V gene sequence: CDR1 MNHEY, CDR2 SVGAGI.

The genes are TRBV4-1 and TRBJ2-5, with D possibly TRBD2 on 5 matching bases. The V gene lost 0 bases and the J gene lost 4 bases, with 12 bases spanning the gap. The CDR3 is 15 residues long. The germline gives CDR1 MGHRA, CDR2 YSYEKL. DNA of the CDR3: TGCGCCAGCAGCCAAGAAGGAACTAGAGGAGAGACCCAGTACTTC. Its translation is CASSQEGTRGETQYF.

V and J are TRBV24-1 and TRBJ1-5, with D perhaps matching TRBD1 (6 bases). The CDR3 contains 12 residues. Per the germline V gene, CDR1 is KGHDR and CDR2 is SFDVKD. V was cut by 12 bases and J by 1 base, with 9 bases left in between. This CDR3 reads CASQGSNQPQHF. In DNA, the CDR3 is TGTGCCTCACAGGGCAGCAATCAGCCCCAGCATTTT.

The chain couples TRBV6-2 or TRBV6-3 to TRBJ2-3; 9 bases line up with TRBD2. Losses at the gene ends were 0 bases for V and 5 bases for J; bases not matched to a gene: 12. Germline V gene lookup returns CDR1 MNHEY and CDR2 SVGEGT. The CDR3 has 18 residues. The CDR3 DNA reads TGTGCCAGCAGTTACTCGAGTAGTCTAGCGGGACCTCGAGATACGCAGTATTTT. It is translated as CASSYSSSLAGPRDTQYF.

The gene calls are TRBV19 and TRBJ1-1; 7 nucleotides match TRBD1. J gave up 5 bases and V 6 bases, and 12 bases lay outside the gene matches. This CDR3 contains 15 residues. Germline lookup yields CDR1 LNHDA and CDR2 SQIVND (reference sequence). CDR3: CASSPPGTEVTEAFF. The CDR3 DNA reads TGTGCCAGTAGCCCCCCCGGGACAGAGGTGACTGAAGCTTTCTTT.

V gene TRBV7-2 combines with J gene TRBJ1-4, with TRBD1 as a possible D gene (5 bases). The V gene's germline CDR1 is SGHTA and CDR2 FQGNSA. This CDR3 has 18 amino acids. V lost 0 bases, J lost 0 bases, and 14 bases lay in between. The CDR3 DNA reads TGTGCCAGCAGCTTAGCGATCCGGGGGGGAACAACTAATGAAAAACTGTTTTTT. This translates into CASSLAIRGGTTNEKLFF.

This clone was seen just once. The chain links TRBV12-3 or TRBV12-4 to TRBJ1-5, with D possibly matching TRBD1 (6 bases). V was shortened by 5 bases and J by 4 bases, with 9 bases between the two germline ends. This CDR3 is 13 amino acids long. DNA of the CDR3: TGTGCCAGCAGTGGAACAGGGAATCAGCCCCAGCATTTT. It specifies CASSGTGNQPQHF.

The J gene is TRBJ1-5, the V gene TRBV19; D possibly corresponds to TRBD1 (5 bases). V lost 2 bases and J lost 7, with 12 bases in between. The CDR3 has 14 amino acids. In germline, CDR1 is LNHDA, CDR2 SQIVND (reference sequence). The CDR3 here is CASSIRGLRQPQHF. DNA for the CDR3: TGTGCCAGTAGTATAAGGGGTTTGCGGCAGCCCCAGCATTTT. The whole variable domain, filled in from reference TRBV19 and TRBJ1-5, reads DGGITQSPKYLFRKEGQNVTLSCEQNLNHDAMYWYRQDPGQGLRLIYYSQIVNDFQKGDIAEGYSVSREKKESFPLTVTSAQKNPTAFYLCASSIRGLRQPQHFGDGTRLSIL.

The chain carries TRBV5-1 and TRBJ2-5, with a weak D call TRBD1 (5 bases). The V gene's germline CDR1 is SGHRS and CDR2 YFSETQ. Trimming removed 0 bases from V and 5 bases from J, with 14 bases in between. This CDR3 region has 15 residues. The CDR3: CASSLVAGPGETQYF. In DNA, the CDR3 is TGCGCCAGCAGCTTGGTTGCAGGGCCCGGGGAGACCCAGTACTTC.

The chain has TRBV10-3 and TRBJ1-6; 8 nucleotides align to TRBD1. The germline CDR1 and CDR2 sequences are ENHRY and SYGVKD. Trimming cost V 6 bases and J 0 bases; bases outside gene matches: 4. The CDR3 sequence is 16 residues long. The CDR3 bases are TGTGCCATCAGGGGGGACAGGAGCTCCTATAATTCACCCCTCCACTTT. It yields the protein CAIRGDRSSYNSPLHF.

This sequence joins TRBV19 and TRBJ2-5; no firm D call. Trimming left V 5 bases short and J 5 bases short, with 12 bases between. This CDR3 has 13 residues. Germline assignment: CDR1 LNHDA and CDR2 SQIVND (reference sequence). CDR3 DNA: TGTGCCAGTAGTCCTTACACGTGGGAGACCCAGTACTTC. Translating it yields CASSPYTWETQYF.

The DNA of the CDR3 is TGCGCCAGCAGCTTGGGTGGAGGCGCCAACGAGCAGTACTTC. This translates into CASSLGGGANEQYF. The V call is TRBV5-1, the J call TRBJ2-7; D is perhaps TRBD2 (5 bases). Trimming removed 0 bases at V and 5 bases at J, with 12 bases between. The CDR3 consists of 14 residues. The germline V gene encodes CDR1 SGHRS and CDR2 YFSETQ. The variable domain in full, completed from reference TRBV5-1 and TRBJ2-7, reads KAGVTQTPRYLIKTRGQQVTLSCSPISGHRSVSWYQQTPGQGLQFLFEYFSETQRNKGNFPGRFSGRQFSNSRSEMNVSTLELGDSALYLCASSLGGGANEQYFGPGTRLTVT.

The chain uses TRBV19 and TRBJ1-1, with 8 bases fitting TRBD1. Germline V gene sequence: CDR1 LNHDA, CDR2 SQIVND (reference sequence). The V segment lost 5 bases and the J segment 5 bases; nucleotides outside the gene matches: 7. This CDR3 has 14 amino acids. DNA for the CDR3: TGTGCCAGTAGTTCGGGGAGGACAGGGACTGAAGCTTTCTTT. It specifies CASSSGRTGTEAFF.

The chain has TRBV7-6 and TRBJ2-7; 8 nucleotides line up with TRBD2. The V gene end was trimmed by 6 bases and the J gene end by 3 bases; junction bases not matched to a gene: 10. Germline values: CDR1 SGHVS, CDR2 FNYEAQ. This CDR3 is 15 amino acids long. Here the CDR3 reads CASSLWAAGDYEQYF. CDR3 sequence (DNA): TGTGCCAGCAGTCTTTGGGCAGCGGGGGACTACGAGCAGTACTTC.

J is TRBJ2-2 and V is TRBV7-2; possibly TRBD2 for D (5 bases). Germline assignment: CDR1 SGHTA and CDR2 FQGNSA. The CDR3 has 14 residues. Trimming removed 1 base from V and 6 bases from J, with 9 bases in between. CDR3 in amino acids: CASSLVASAGELFF. The CDR3 DNA sequence: TGTGCCAGCAGCTTAGTAGCGTCTGCCGGGGAGCTGTTTTTT.